This TCR beta chain derives from a study of cytomegalovirus exposure and HLA in healthy donors. The study's findings and limits: Some public TCRs appeared in many individuals, while most sequences were rare. Reportedly, cytomegalovirus status was diagnosed with high sensitivity and specificity. CMV antigen specificity was confirmed in vitro for a few CMV-associated chains.

Assay used: immunoSEQ multiplex PCR; TCRdb lists only in-frame clones, some missing. The data show fewer than 400,000 clones, with more than 80% seen just once and 0.84% held by the top ten. As to this clone: The antigen is unknown.

The CDR3 sequence is 14 residues long. The chain couples TRBV21-1 to TRBJ2-7; TRBD2 was called by the table and not checked on the DNA. TRBV21-1 is tagged as a pseudogene. The clonotype originates from a woman aged 18-35 years in good health and CMV-seronegative. Sample: PBMCs. The DNA for the CDR3 is TGTGCCAGCCCCCGGGGTTATCCACATTACGAGCAGTACTTC. Residues: CASPRGYPHYEQYF.